This is a list of T cell receptor beta chains from one sample in a study of shared clonotypes between healthy human individuals. Clones were sequenced by immunoSEQ multiplex PCR, and TCRdb holds only the in-frame ones, with some missing. The profile shows over 2 million clones, under 95% of them singletons. Sequenced material: naive CD4+ T cells from PBMCs. Receptors originate from a man between 18 and 35 years old in good health. Some clones in this sample may be carry-over from other donors' samples. Both conserved end residues are part of each CDR3. A D gene is named only where the DNA matches it firmly. Clone sizes are given selectively: once, few, many, or a class where the clone is expanded.

V	size	J	D	DNA	CDR3
TRBV11-2	NA	TRBJ2-7	NA	TGTGCCAGCAGCTCAGGGTACCTACGAGAGCAGTACTTC	CASSSGYLREQYF
TRBV5-6	NA	TRBJ2-5	NA	TGTGCCAGCAGCTGGATGGGTGGAGAGACCCAGTACTTC	CASSWMGGETQYF
TRBV5-5	NA	TRBJ1-2	NA	TGTGCCAGCAACTTCTTAAATGTTCACTATGGCTACACCTTC	CASNFLNVHYGYTF
TRBV11-2	NA	TRBJ2-5	NA	TGTGCCAGCAGCTTCGGGGGGCGCGGGGAGACCCAGTACTTC	CASSFGGRGETQYF
TRBV9	NA	TRBJ1-3	NA	TGTGCCAGCAGCGTCCAGGCCCGGGTTTCTGGAAACACCATATATTTT	CASSVQARVSGNTIYF
TRBV6-5	NA	TRBJ2-3	TRBD1	TGTGCCAGCAGTTCGCAGGGGGTATCTGGCACAGATACGCAGTATTTT	CASSSQGVSGTDTQYF
TRBV7-3	NA	TRBJ2-1	TRBD2	TGTGCCAGCAGCTTAGCGGGAGCCGGCCATGAGCAGTTCTTC	CASSLAGAGHEQFF
TRBV19	NA	TRBJ2-7	TRBD2	TGTGCCAGTAGTATTGCTTTGGGACCGGGGGGGGATATCCCCTACGAGCAGTACTTC	CASSIALGPGGDIPYEQYF
TRBV10-3	NA	TRBJ1-4	NA	TGTGCCATCAGGTTTTCAACTAATGAAAAACTGTTTTTT	CAIRFSTNEKLFF
TRBV11-3	NA	TRBJ2-1	TRBD2	TGTGCCAGCAGCGGTGAGGGACTAGCGGGAACTTACAATGAGCAGTTCTTC	CASSGEGLAGTYNEQFF
TRBV28	NA	TRBJ2-5	NA	TGTGCCAGCAGCTCTAACAGTTTACAAGAGACCCAGTACTTC	CASSSNSLQETQYF
TRBV28	NA	TRBJ1-1	NA	TGTGCCAGCAGTATGGAGAGGTATGGAGCTTTCTTT	CASSMERYGAFF
TRBV5-1	once	TRBJ2-7	TRBD2	TGCGCCAGCAGCTTGGGTGCGGGAGGGTCGGACGAGCAGTACTTC	CASSLGAGGSDEQYF
TRBV27	few	TRBJ1-1	NA	TGTGCCAGCAGTTTAACAGGGAACACTGAAGCTTTCTTT	CASSLTGNTEAFF
TRBV5-4	NA	TRBJ2-7	NA	TGTGCCAGCAGCCGAGGACTATCCTACGAGCAGTACTTC	CASSRGLSYEQYF
TRBV2	NA	TRBJ2-3	TRBD2	TGTGCCAGCAGGACTAGCGCGACGTCCACAGATACGCAGTATTTT	CASRTSATSTDTQYF
TRBV11-2	once	TRBJ2-2	NA	TGTGCCAGCAGCTTACCCCTCTCCCCGCGAGAGCTGTTTTTT	CASSLPLSPRELFF
TRBV18	NA	TRBJ1-6	TRBD1	TGTGCCAGCTCACCCAACCGCCTCGGGACAGGGAATTCACCCCTCCACTTT	CASSPNRLGTGNSPLHF
TRBV2	NA	TRBJ2-3	TRBD2	TGTGCCAGCGGGTTAGCGGGAGGGTTCACAGATACGCAGTATTTT	CASGLAGGFTDTQYF
TRBV5-1	NA	TRBJ2-1	NA	TGCGCCAGCAGCTCCTGGACAGCCTACAATGAGCAGTTCTTC	CASSSWTAYNEQFF
TRBV5-1	NA	TRBJ2-5	TRBD1	TGCGCCAGCAGCTCGGGACAGGGGCTTGAGACCCAGTACTTC	CASSSGQGLETQYF
TRBV5-4	NA	TRBJ2-5	TRBD2	TGTGCCAGCAGCCGGACTAGCAGTGAGACCCAGTACTTC	CASSRTSSETQYF
TRBV30	NA	TRBJ2-3	NA	TGTGCCTGGAGTGTACTCTATGCTACGCAGTATTTT	CAWSVLYATQYF
TRBV7-2	once	TRBJ2-7	TRBD2	TGTGCCAGCAGGCCGACTAGCGGGAGATTCTACGAGCAGTACTTC	CASRPTSGRFYEQYF
TRBV28	NA	TRBJ1-3	NA	TGTGCCAGCACTCTGGACCTAACTGGAAACACCATATATTTT	CASTLDLTGNTIYF
TRBV5-1	NA	TRBJ2-1	NA	TGCGCCAGCAGCTTGATTTCTCCCGGGAGAGAGTACAATGAGCAGTTCTTC	CASSLISPGREYNEQFF
TRBV7-9	NA	TRBJ1-2	NA	TGTGCCAGCAGCTTATCGGCCGGGCACTATGGCTACACCTTC	CASSLSAGHYGYTF
TRBV18	NA	TRBJ2-7	NA	TGTGCCAGCTCACCAGACCGCGGGTCCCATTACGAGCAGTACTTC	CASSPDRGSHYEQYF
TRBV7-9	NA	TRBJ2-1	TRBD1	TGTGCCAGCAGCCCGACAGGGGACTCCTACAATGAGCAGTTCTTC	CASSPTGDSYNEQFF
TRBV7-9	NA	TRBJ2-7	TRBD2	TGTGCCAGCAGCTCAGGACTAGCGGGGATCTACGAGCAGTACTTC	CASSSGLAGIYEQYF
TRBV7-3	NA	TRBJ1-1	TRBD1	TGTGCCAGCAGCTTACAGGGGGCAGGAAACACTGAAGCTTTCTTT	CASSLQGAGNTEAFF
TRBV28	NA	TRBJ1-5	TRBD1	TGTGCCAGCACCCTCCTTGGGACGGACAGGTATAGCAATCAGCCCCAGCATTTT	CASTLLGTDRYSNQPQHF
TRBV5-1	NA	TRBJ2-3	TRBD2	TGCGCCAGCAGCTCAGGACTAGCGGGAGATGCAGATACGCAGTATTTT	CASSSGLAGDADTQYF
TRBV28	NA	TRBJ1-2	TRBD1	TGTGCCAGCGCCGAGGGGGCAGAGGGGTATGGCTACACCTTC	CASAEGAEGYGYTF
TRBV11-2	NA	TRBJ2-2	TRBD1	TGTGCCAGCAGCTTACGTAGAGCAGGACAGGGGCACGGGGAGCTGTTTTTT	CASSLRRAGQGHGELFF
TRBV5-1	NA	TRBJ1-1	NA	TGCGCCAGCAGCTCGCGGGGGGCTGGAGGCACTGAAGCTTTCTTT	CASSSRGAGGTEAFF
TRBV11-3	NA	TRBJ2-7	TRBD2	TGTGCCAGCAGCTTAGGAGGGCTAGCGGGAGACGAGCAGTACTTC	CASSLGGLAGDEQYF
TRBV6-1	NA	TRBJ2-5	NA	TGTGCCAGCAGGGATATAGGGGCCCAAGAGACCCAGTACTTC	CASRDIGAQETQYF
TRBV29-1	NA	TRBJ2-1	TRBD1	TGCAGCGTTGAGAGGGGGACAGGGGGCGGCAATGAGCAGTTCTTC	CSVERGTGGGNEQFF
TRBV9	NA	TRBJ2-2	NA	TGTGCCAGCAGCGCGATTGGCGGAAGGGAGGCCGGGGAGCTGTTTTTT	CASSAIGGREAGELFF
TRBV20-1	NA	TRBJ2-1	NA	TGCAGTGCTAGTGCGGGACCAAAGAAGTTCTTC	CSASAGPKKFF
TRBV7-9	NA	TRBJ1-4	NA	TGTGCCAGCAGCTCCATAACCCCCTCGGGGGAAAAACTGTTTTTT	CASSSITPSGEKLFF
TRBV6-6	NA	TRBJ2-7	TRBD1	TGTGCCAGCCGGGACAGCTCCTACGAGCAGTACTTC	CASRDSSYEQYF
TRBV20-1	NA	TRBJ2-7	NA	TGCAGTGCTCGCAGGGATTACGAGCAGTACTTC	CSARRDYEQYF
TRBV4-1	once	TRBJ1-3	NA	TGCGCCAGCAGCCCCCGGGACACGCTAAACACCATATATTTT	CASSPRDTLNTIYF